This note documents a single T cell receptor (beta chain) sequence. Its antigen is not identified. Some clones are missing from TCRdb's copy, which holds only in-frame ones; the method was immunoSEQ multiplex PCR. The sample has 2,500,000 or so clones, roughly nine tenths seen once. These data originate in a study of shared clonotypes between healthy human individuals. Study findings and constraints: Owing to a small donor count, the genetic and exposure-history diversity represented was limited.

With 4 bases clipped from V and 2 bases from J, the junction kept 5 bases outside the gene matches. Germline assignment: CDR1 SGHNT and CDR2 YYREEE (reference sequence). The CDR3 totals 16 residues. Sequencing was performed on naive CD4+ T cells sorted from blood. Subset given: CD45RA+ positively selected. The sequence was collected from a man between 18 and 29 years old in good health. This sequence joins TRBV5-4 and TRBJ2-3; 12 bases agree with TRBD2. CDR3 residues: CASSVGTSGLTDTQYF. DNA of the CDR3: TGTGCCAGCAGCGTCGGGACTAGCGGGCTCACAGATACGCAGTATTTT. Supplemented by reference TRBV5-4 and TRBJ2-3, the full variable domain reads ETGVTQSPTHLIKTRGQQVTLRCSSQSGHNTVSWYQQALGQGPQFIFQYYREEENGRGNFPPRFSGLQFPNYSSELNVNALELDDSALYLCASSVGTSGLTDTQYFGPGTRLTVL.